A selection of T cell receptor beta chains follows, all from one sample in a study of blood T cell repertoires in COVID-19. The data were produced by immunoSEQ multiplex PCR, yet TCRdb's version contains in-frame clones alone and is incomplete. Here the sample spans some 200,000 clones, over 75% being singletons. Source material: PBMCs or T cells enriched from blood (not recorded which). The receptors here all came from a woman aged 18-29 years who had recovered from COVID-19. Both conserved end residues are part of each CDR3.

V: TRBV2; length: 11; CDR3: CATSFQETQYF
V: TRBV2; length: 17; CDR3: CASSEEAGGQGLETQYF
V: TRBV7-3; length: 13; CDR3: CASGSSSYNEQFF
V: TRBV27; length: 16; CDR3: CASSYRRQGTNYGYTF
V: TRBV5-1; length: 13; CDR3: CASTSSPGSPLHF
V: TRBV6-1; length: 15; CDR3: CASSEGAGNTDTQYF
V: TRBV27; length: 13; CDR3: CASSSTGAYGYTF
V: TRBV6-5; length: 14; CDR3: CASSRTSLPYEQYF
V: TRBV7-7; length: 16; CDR3: CASSLWEREGSYEQYF
V: TRBV10-3; length: 13; CDR3: CAISSGTVHGYTF
V: TRBV12-3/TRBV12-4; length: 13; CDR3: CASSSDRYDGYTF
V: TRBV5-4; length: 16; CDR3: CASSPARGRADGELFF
V: TRBV28; length: 16; CDR3: CASSTDGRWGPYEQYF
V: TRBV19; length: 14; CDR3: CASSIGQGTYEQYF
V: TRBV5-6; length: 16; CDR3: CASRPGVAGSYNEQFF
V: TRBV28; length: 12; CDR3: CVVAGATYEQYF
V: TRBV19; length: 15; CDR3: CASSIPTGAYQPQHF
V: TRBV5-1; length: 15; CDR3: CASSPQGRELNEQFF
V: TRBV7-9; length: 16; CDR3: CASSPSGTGDKNEQFF
V: TRBV7-6; length: 16; CDR3: CASSLRPTGGQETQYF
V: TRBV11-2; length: 14; CDR3: CASDGRGQGYGYTF
V: TRBV28; length: 16; CDR3: CASSLGGAARAGELFF
V: TRBV11-2; length: 19; CDR3: CASSLKLPGLAGVRETQYF
V: TRBV29-1; length: 10; CDR3: CSVGGNGYTF
V: TRBV6-5; length: 11; CDR3: CASSYPNEQFF
V: TRBV30; length: 13; CDR3: CAWSEGASSPQHF
V: TRBV15; length: 15; CDR3: CATSPPGSSYNEQFF
V: TRBV4-2; length: 16; CDR3: CASSQGLAGVPDTQYF
V: TRBV11-1; length: 15; CDR3: CASSFGTSPPNEQFF
V: TRBV27; length: 16; CDR3: CASSPLAGSGANVLTF
V: TRBV12-3/TRBV12-4; length: 11; CDR3: CASSLLGEQYF
V: TRBV4-3; length: 16; CDR3: CASSQDLGQGGNEQFF
V: TRBV28; length: 16; CDR3: CASSARRQTFSYEQYF
V: TRBV25-1; length: 16; CDR3: CASSELGRGAYNEQFF
V: TRBV4-3; length: 14; CDR3: CASSQERQGGEQYF
V: TRBV18; length: 15; CDR3: CASSPQAGSSTEAFF
V: TRBV2; length: 14; CDR3: CASRHRVGGHEQYF
V: TRBV28; length: 14; CDR3: CASSLGGSNYGYTF
V: TRBV5-1; length: 14; CDR3: CASSLRGAETEAFF
V: TRBV7-8; length: 16; CDR3: CASSLPLVASADTQYF
V: TRBV27; length: 13; CDR3: CASNGGGYSPLHF
V: TRBV19; length: 14; CDR3: CASRLAGGTDTQYF